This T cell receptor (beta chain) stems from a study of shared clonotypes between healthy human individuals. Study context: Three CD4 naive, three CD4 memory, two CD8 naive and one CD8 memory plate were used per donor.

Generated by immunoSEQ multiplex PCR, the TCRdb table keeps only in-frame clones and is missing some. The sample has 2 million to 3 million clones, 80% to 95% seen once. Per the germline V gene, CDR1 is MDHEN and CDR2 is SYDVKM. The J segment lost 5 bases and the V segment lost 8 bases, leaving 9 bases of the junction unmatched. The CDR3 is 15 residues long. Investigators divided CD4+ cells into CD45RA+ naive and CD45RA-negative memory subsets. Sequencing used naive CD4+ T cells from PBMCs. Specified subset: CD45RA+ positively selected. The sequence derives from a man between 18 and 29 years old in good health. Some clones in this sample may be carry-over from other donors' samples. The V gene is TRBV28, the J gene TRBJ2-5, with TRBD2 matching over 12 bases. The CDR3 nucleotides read TGTGCCAGCGGAACTAGCGGGAGGAACTGGGAGACCCAGTACTTC. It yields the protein CASGTSGRNWETQYF.